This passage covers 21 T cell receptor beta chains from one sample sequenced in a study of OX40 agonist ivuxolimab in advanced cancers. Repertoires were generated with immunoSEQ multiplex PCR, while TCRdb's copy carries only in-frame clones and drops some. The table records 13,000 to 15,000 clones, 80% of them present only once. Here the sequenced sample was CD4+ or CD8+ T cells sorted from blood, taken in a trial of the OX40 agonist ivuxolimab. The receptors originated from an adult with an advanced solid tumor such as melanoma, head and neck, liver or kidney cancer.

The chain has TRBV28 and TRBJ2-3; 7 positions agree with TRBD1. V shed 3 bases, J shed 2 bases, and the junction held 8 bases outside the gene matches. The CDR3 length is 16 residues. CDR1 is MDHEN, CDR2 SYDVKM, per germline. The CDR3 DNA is TGTGCCAGCAGTTTTCCGGGACAGAATTCCACAGATACGCAGTATTTT. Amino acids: CASSFPGQNSTDTQYF.

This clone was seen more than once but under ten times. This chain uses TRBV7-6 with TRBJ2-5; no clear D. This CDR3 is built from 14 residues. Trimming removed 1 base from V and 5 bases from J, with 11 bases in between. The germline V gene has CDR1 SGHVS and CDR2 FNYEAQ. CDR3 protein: CASSLVYGLETQYF. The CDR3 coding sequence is TGTGCCAGCAGCTTAGTGTATGGGTTGGAGACCCAGTACTTC.

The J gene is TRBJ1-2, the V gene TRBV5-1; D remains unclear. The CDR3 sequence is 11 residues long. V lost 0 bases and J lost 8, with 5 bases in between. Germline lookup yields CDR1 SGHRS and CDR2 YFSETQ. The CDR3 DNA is TGCGCCAGCAGCTTGGGGCAGGGCTACACCTTC. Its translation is CASSLGQGYTF.

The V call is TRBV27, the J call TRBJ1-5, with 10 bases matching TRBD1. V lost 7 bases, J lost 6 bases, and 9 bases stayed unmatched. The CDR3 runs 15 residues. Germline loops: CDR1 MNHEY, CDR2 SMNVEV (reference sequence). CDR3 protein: CASIERQGASQPQHF. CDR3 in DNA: TGTGCCAGCATCGAGAGACAGGGGGCGAGTCAGCCCCAGCATTTT.

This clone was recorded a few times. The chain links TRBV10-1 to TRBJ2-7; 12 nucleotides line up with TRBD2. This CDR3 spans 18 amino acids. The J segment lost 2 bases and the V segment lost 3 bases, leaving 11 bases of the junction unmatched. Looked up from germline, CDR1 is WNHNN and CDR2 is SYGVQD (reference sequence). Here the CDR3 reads CASSDQLAGGFEAYEQYF. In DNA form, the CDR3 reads TGCGCCAGCAGTGACCAACTAGCGGGAGGATTTGAAGCCTACGAGCAGTACTTC.

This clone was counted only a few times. Here the CDR3 reads CATSAFNRRVRSGELFF. The CDR3 coding sequence is TGTGCCACCAGCGCCTTTAATCGGAGGGTTCGATCCGGGGAGCTGTTTTTT. The V gene is TRBV15, the J gene TRBJ2-2, with D possibly matching TRBD2 (6 bases). V gave up 5 bases and J gave up 6 bases, with 22 bases separating them. This CDR3 is 17 amino acids long. The germline V gene has CDR1 LNHNV and CDR2 YYDKDF (reference sequence).

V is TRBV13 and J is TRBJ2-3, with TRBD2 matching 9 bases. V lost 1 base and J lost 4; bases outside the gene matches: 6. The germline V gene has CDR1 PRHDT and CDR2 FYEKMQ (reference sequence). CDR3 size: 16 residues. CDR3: CASSLDRREGPDTQYF. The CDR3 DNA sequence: TGTGCCAGCAGCTTAGATCGGCGGGAGGGCCCAGATACGCAGTATTTT.

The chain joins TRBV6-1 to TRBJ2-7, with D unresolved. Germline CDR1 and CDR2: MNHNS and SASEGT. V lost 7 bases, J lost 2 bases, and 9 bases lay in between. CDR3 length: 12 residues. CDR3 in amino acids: CASTQTTYEQYF. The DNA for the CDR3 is TGTGCCAGCACCCAGACGACCTACGAGCAGTACTTC.

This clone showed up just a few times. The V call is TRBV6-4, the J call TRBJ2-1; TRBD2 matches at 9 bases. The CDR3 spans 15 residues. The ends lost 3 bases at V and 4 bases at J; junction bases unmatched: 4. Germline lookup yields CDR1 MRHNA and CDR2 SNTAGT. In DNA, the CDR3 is TGTGCCAGCAGTGAAGTAGCGGGAGTATACAATGAGCAGTTCTTC. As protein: CASSEVAGVYNEQFF.

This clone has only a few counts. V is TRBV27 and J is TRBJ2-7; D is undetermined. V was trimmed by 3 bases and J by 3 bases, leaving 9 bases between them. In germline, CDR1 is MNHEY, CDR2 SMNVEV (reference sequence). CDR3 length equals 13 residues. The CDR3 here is CASSLGPGYEQYF. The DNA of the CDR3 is TGTGCCAGCAGTTTGGGCCCGGGCTACGAGCAGTACTTC.

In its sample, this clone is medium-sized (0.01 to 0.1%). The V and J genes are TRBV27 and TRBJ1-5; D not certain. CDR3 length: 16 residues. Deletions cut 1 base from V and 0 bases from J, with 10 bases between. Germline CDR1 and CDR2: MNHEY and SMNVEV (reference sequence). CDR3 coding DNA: TGTGCCAGCAGTTTATACGGGTCTTATAGCAATCAGCCCCAGCATTTT. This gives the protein CASSLYGSYSNQPQHF.

The DNA for the CDR3 is TGTGCCAGCACGTCAGTTTGGGATAGCAATCAGCCCCAGCATTTT. Translated, it gives CASTSVWDSNQPQHF. V and J are TRBV6-9 and TRBJ1-5; D is uncertain. Trimming left V 7 bases short and J 0 bases short, with 13 bases between. This CDR3 has 15 amino acids. Germline V gives CDR1 MNHGY, CDR2 SVAAGI.

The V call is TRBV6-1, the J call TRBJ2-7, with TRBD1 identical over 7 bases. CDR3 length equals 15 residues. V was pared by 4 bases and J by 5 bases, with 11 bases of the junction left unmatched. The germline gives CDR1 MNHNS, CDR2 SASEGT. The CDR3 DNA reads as TGTGCCAGCAGTGCCCCTGTCCGGGGACAGAACGAGCAGTACTTC. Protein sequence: CASSAPVRGQNEQYF.

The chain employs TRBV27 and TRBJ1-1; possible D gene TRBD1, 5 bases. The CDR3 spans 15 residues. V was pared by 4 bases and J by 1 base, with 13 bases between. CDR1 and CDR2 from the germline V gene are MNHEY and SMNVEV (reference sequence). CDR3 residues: CASSSQTATNTEAFF. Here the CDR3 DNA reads TGTGCCAGCAGTTCCCAGACAGCGACGAACACTGAAGCTTTCTTT.

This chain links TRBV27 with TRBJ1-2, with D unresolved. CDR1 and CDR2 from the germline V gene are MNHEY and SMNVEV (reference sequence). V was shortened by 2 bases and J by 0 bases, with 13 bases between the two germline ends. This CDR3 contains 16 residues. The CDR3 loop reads CASSLTRRPTNYGYTF. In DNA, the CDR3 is TGTGCCAGCAGTTTAACCCGCAGGCCAACTAACTATGGCTACACCTTC.

Here the CDR3 DNA reads TGTGCCAGCAGCCAAGTTTATAGCGGGAGTAATGAGCAGTTCTTC. Translation gives CASSQVYSGSNEQFF. The V and J genes are TRBV4-2 and TRBJ2-1, with 9 positions matching TRBD2. This CDR3 is 15 amino acids long. V shed 1 base and J 7 bases; nucleotides not matched to a gene: 5. Germline-derived CDR1 and CDR2 are LGHNA and YNFKEQ.

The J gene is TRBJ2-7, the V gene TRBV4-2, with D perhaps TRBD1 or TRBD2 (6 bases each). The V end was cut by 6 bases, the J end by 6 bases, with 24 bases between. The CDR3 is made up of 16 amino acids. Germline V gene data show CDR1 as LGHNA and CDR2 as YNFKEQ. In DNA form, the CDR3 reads TGTGCCAGCAGTTTGTGGACGGAGGGGGAGATAGGCGAGCAGTACTTC. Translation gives CASSLWTEGEIGEQYF.

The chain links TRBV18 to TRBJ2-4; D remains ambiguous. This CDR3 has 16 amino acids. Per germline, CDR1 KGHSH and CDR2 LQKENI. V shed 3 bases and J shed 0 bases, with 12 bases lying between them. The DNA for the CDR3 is TGTGCCAGCTCACCTACCCTTGAGTTAGCCAAAAACATTCAGTACTTC. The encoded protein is CASSPTLELAKNIQYF.

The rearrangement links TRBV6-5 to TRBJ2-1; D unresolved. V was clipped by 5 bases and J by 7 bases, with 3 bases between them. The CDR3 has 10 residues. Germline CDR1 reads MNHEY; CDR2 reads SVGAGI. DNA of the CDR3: TGTGCCAGCAGTGAAAATGAGCAGTTCTTC. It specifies CASSENEQFF.

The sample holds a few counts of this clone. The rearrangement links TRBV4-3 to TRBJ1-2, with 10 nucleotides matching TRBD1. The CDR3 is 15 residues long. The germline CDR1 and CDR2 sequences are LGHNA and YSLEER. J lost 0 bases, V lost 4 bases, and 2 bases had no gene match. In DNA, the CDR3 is TGCGCCAGCAGCCCTGGACAGGGGGCTAACTATGGCTACACCTTC. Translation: CASSPGQGANYGYTF.

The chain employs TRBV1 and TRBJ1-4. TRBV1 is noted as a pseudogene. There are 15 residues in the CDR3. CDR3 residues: CTSSPRQPRFEKLFF. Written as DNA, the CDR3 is TGCACCAGCAGCCCGCGCCAGCCGAGGTTTGAAAAACTGTTTTTT.